These 25 T cell receptor beta chains originate from one sample sequenced in a study of blood T cell repertoires in COVID-19. The protocol was immunoSEQ multiplex PCR, while the TCRdb copy is restricted to in-frame clones and leaves out a portion. The data show 250,000 to 300,000 clones, with approximately 93% seen just once and approximately 2% held by the top ten. Sequenced input: peripheral blood. These receptors were taken from a woman in her twenties or thirties with COVID-19, enrolled during active disease.

The chain links TRBV6-1 to TRBJ1-3, with D uncertain. CDR1 and CDR2 (germline): MNHNS, SASEGT. V was trimmed by 4 bases and J by 2 bases, leaving 21 bases between them. The CDR3 sequence is 18 residues long. The CDR3 DNA follows: TGTGCCAGCAGTGCCCCGGGAGAGGGAAGGTTTACTGGAAACACCATATATTTT. This translates into CASSAPGEGRFTGNTIYF.

This rearrangement joins TRBV5-5 to TRBJ1-4, with 7 positions matching TRBD1. Germline V lookup: CDR1 SGHKS, CDR2 YYEKEE (reference sequence). V lost 2 bases and J lost 0; bases outside the gene matches: 4. The length of the CDR3 is 16 residues. The CDR3: CASSFSGGATNEKLFF. DNA of the CDR3: TGTGCCAGCAGCTTTTCAGGGGGTGCAACTAATGAAAAACTGTTTTTT.

The chain recombines TRBV9 with TRBJ1-5; 7 positions agree with TRBD1. This CDR3 is built from 15 residues. Germline assignment: CDR1 SGDLS and CDR2 YYNGEE. The ends lost 4 bases at V and 3 bases at J; junction bases unmatched: 7. The CDR3 nucleotides read TGTGCCAGCAGCCCTAGAGACAGGGACAATCAGCCCCAGCATTTT. This codes for CASSPRDRDNQPQHF.

In this sample, this clone turned up once. This chain connects TRBV19 to TRBJ1-2, with 7 nucleotides matching TRBD1. Trimming at V came to 5 bases and at J to 2 bases, leaving 17 bases not matched to a gene. The germline V gene encodes CDR1 LNHDA and CDR2 SQIVND (reference sequence). The CDR3 covers 18 residues. The CDR3 DNA reads TGTGCCAGTAGTCCCTCCCTAGACAGGGCTCGGACAAACTATGGCTACACCTTC. Translated: CASSPSLDRARTNYGYTF.

V and J are TRBV19 and TRBJ1-5, with D tentatively TRBD1 (6 bases). V dropped 7 bases and J dropped 6 bases, with 13 bases sitting between them. Germline V lookup: CDR1 LNHDA, CDR2 SQIVND (reference sequence). This CDR3 region has 13 residues. The CDR3 bases are TGTGCCAGTATGGGGGAGGGGGTTCAGCCCCAGCATTTT. This codes for CASMGEGVQPQHF.

J is TRBJ1-1 and V is TRBV19; TRBD1 matches 10 bases. Germline CDR1 and CDR2: LNHDA and SQIVND (reference sequence). Trimming cost V 11 bases and J 1 base; bases outside gene matches: 4. The CDR3 loop spans 13 amino acids. The CDR3 here is CAARDRGNTEAFF. Here the CDR3 DNA reads TGTGCCGCGCGGGACAGGGGGAACACTGAAGCTTTCTTT.

This rearrangement joins TRBV18 to TRBJ2-3; perhaps TRBD2 as D (7 bases). The CDR3 is made up of 19 amino acids. The germline V and J ends were trimmed by 4 bases and 0 bases, with 23 bases remaining between them. Germline values: CDR1 KGHSH, CDR2 LQKENI. CDR3 residues: CASSLSGASGSFSTDTQYF. Written as DNA, the CDR3 is TGTGCCAGCTCACTTTCGGGGGCTAGCGGATCGTTTAGCACAGATACGCAGTATTTT.

Turning to this clone: The same CDR3 is also encoded by other DNA sequences in this sample. V and J are TRBV7-9 and TRBJ1-1, with TRBD1 matching 7 bases. The germline CDR1 and CDR2 sequences are SEHNR and FQNEAQ (reference sequence). Losses at the gene ends were 1 base for V and 2 bases for J; bases not matched to a gene: 1. This CDR3 has 14 residues. The CDR3 coding sequence is TGTGCCAGCAGCTTAGAGGGGGCCAACACTGAAGCTTTCTTT. Protein: CASSLEGANTEAFF.

V usage is TRBV3-1 (or the pseudogene TRBV3-2) and J usage is TRBJ2-5, with 8 bases identical to TRBD1. The germline CDR1 and CDR2 sequences are LGHDT and YNNKEL (reference sequence). V was clipped by 4 bases and J by 13 bases; unmatched bases: 8. The CDR3 has 12 amino acids. The CDR3 spells CASSPDRAKGYF. CDR3 bases: TGTGCCAGCAGCCCGGACAGGGCGAAGGGGTACTTC.

The gene calls are TRBV7-9 and TRBJ2-2; TRBD2 agrees at 14 bases. V gave up 5 bases and J gave up 0 bases; unmatched junction bases: 5. The germline V gene has CDR1 SEHNR and CDR2 FQNEAQ (reference sequence). CDR3 length: 18 amino acids. The CDR3 DNA reads as TGTGCCAGCAGCCCAGGACTAGCGGGAGGTACGAACACCGGGGAGCTGTTTTTT. Protein: CASSPGLAGGTNTGELFF.

The chain carries TRBV5-1 and TRBJ2-5; the match to TRBD1 covers 9 bases. V shed 0 bases, J shed 1 base, and the junction held 1 base outside the gene matches. Germline V lookup: CDR1 SGHRS, CDR2 YFSETQ. This CDR3 region has 15 residues. The CDR3 coding sequence is TGCGCCAGCAGCTTGGCGGGACAGGGCCAAGAGACCCAGTACTTC. Translation gives CASSLAGQGQETQYF.

This chain joins TRBV11-1 and TRBJ1-2; 9 positions match TRBD1. The CDR3 length is 16 residues. Germline values: CDR1 SGHAT, CDR2 FQDESV (reference sequence). The V gene end was trimmed by 5 bases and the J gene end by 5 bases; junction bases not matched to a gene: 12. The CDR3 loop is CASSPPGGQGLYGYTF. CDR3 nucleotide sequence: TGTGCCAGCAGCCCACCGGGGGGACAGGGCTTATATGGCTACACCTTC.

This chain joins TRBV7-9 and TRBJ2-5, with 12 positions matching TRBD2. The CDR3 sequence is 15 residues long. J was trimmed by 1 base and V by 7 bases; bases with no gene match: 4. CDR1 SEHNR and CDR2 FQNEAQ come from the germline V gene (reference sequence). The CDR3 loop is CASISSGRAQETQYF. As DNA, the CDR3 is TGTGCCAGCATTTCTAGCGGGAGGGCCCAAGAGACCCAGTACTTC. The full variable domain, in which reference TRBV7-9 and TRBJ2-5 provide the parts outside the CDR3, is DTGVSQNPRHKITKRGQNVTFRCDPISEHNRLYWYRQTLGQGPEFLTYFQNEAQLEKSRLLSDRFSAERPKGSFSTLEIQRTEQGDSAMYLCASISSGRAQETQYFGPGTRLLVL.

This clone was seen only once. The chain is built from TRBV29-1 and TRBJ2-3, with a weak D call TRBD1 (6 bases). There are 13 residues in the CDR3. From germline, CDR1 is SQVTM and CDR2 ANQGSEA. The V end was cut by 7 bases, the J end by 4 bases, with 15 bases between. The CDR3 protein is CSESTGRSDTQYF. The CDR3 DNA reads as TGCAGCGAATCAACAGGGCGCTCAGATACGCAGTATTTT.

V usage is TRBV6-5 and J usage is TRBJ1-1; D perhaps matches TRBD1 (6 bases). The germline V and J ends were trimmed by 5 bases and 0 bases, with 10 bases remaining between them. The CDR3 loop spans 14 amino acids. Germline CDR1 and CDR2: MNHEY and SVGAGI. CDR3 DNA: TGTGCCAGCAGTCGCGGACAGTTGAACACTGAAGCTTTCTTT. It encodes CASSRGQLNTEAFF.

V gene TRBV9 combines with J gene TRBJ2-2, with 7 positions matching TRBD1. There are 18 residues in the CDR3. With 0 bases clipped from V and 5 bases from J, the junction kept 13 bases outside the gene matches. Germline V lookup: CDR1 SGDLS, CDR2 YYNGEE. The CDR3 protein is CASSVEVGGVGWTGELFF. The DNA for the CDR3 is TGTGCCAGCAGCGTAGAAGTAGGGGGCGTTGGGTGGACCGGGGAGCTGTTTTTT. Complete variable domain (other parts from reference TRBV9 and TRBJ2-2): DSGVTQTPKHLITATGQRVTLRCSPRSGDLSVYWYQQSLDQGLQFLIQYYNGEERAKGNILERFSAQQFPDLHSELNLSSLELGDSALYFCASSVEVGGVGWTGELFFGEGSRLTVL.

The rearrangement links TRBV27 to TRBJ1-5; weak D call: TRBD1 (6 bases). CDR3 size: 14 residues. Germline-derived CDR1 and CDR2 are MNHEY and SMNVEV (reference sequence). V was clipped by 4 bases and J by 1 base, with 8 bases between them. The CDR3 coding sequence is TGTGCCAGCAGTTCCCAGGGGAGCAATCAGCCCCAGCATTTT. Protein sequence: CASSSQGSNQPQHF.

The CDR3 DNA is TGTGCCAGCAGCCCCCGAAGCGGGAGGGTGGACGAGCAGTACTTC. Residues: CASSPRSGRVDEQYF. The V and J genes are TRBV9 and TRBJ2-7; 10 nucleotides agree with TRBD2. From germline, CDR1 is SGDLS and CDR2 YYNGEE. The ends lost 4 bases at V and 5 bases at J; junction bases unmatched: 9. The CDR3 extends over 15 amino acids.

The chain employs TRBV3-1 (or the pseudogene TRBV3-2) and TRBJ1-5; 8 bases line up with TRBD1. Germline loops: CDR1 LGHDT, CDR2 YNNKEL (reference sequence). This CDR3 contains 18 residues. Trimming cost V 2 bases and J 5 bases; bases outside gene matches: 14. The CDR3 reads CASSQNPLVGTGDQPQHF. The CDR3 nucleotides read TGTGCCAGCAGCCAAAACCCCCTCGTGGGGACAGGCGATCAGCCCCAGCATTTT.

This rearrangement joins TRBV30 to TRBJ1-1; D is unclear. This CDR3 contains 10 residues. The ends were cut back, 3 bases at V and 9 bases at J, with 8 bases in the middle. Germline V gene data show CDR1 as GTSNPN and CDR2 as SVGIG (reference sequence). The CDR3 is CAWSPLQAFF. In DNA form, the CDR3 reads TGTGCCTGGAGCCCACTTCAAGCTTTCTTT.

This chain links TRBV29-1 with TRBJ1-1; D is uncertain. Germline V gene data show CDR1 as SQVTM and CDR2 as ANQGSEA. The CDR3 is 13 residues long. The V end was cut by 7 bases, the J end by 4 bases, with 16 bases between. The CDR3: CSAAFGVPTEAFF. CDR3 DNA sequence: TGCAGCGCTGCCTTCGGGGTCCCCACTGAAGCTTTCTTT.

Only a few counts were recorded for this clone. The V call is TRBV4-1, the J call TRBJ2-7, with D possibly matching TRBD1 (6 bases). V was cut by 0 bases and J by 4 bases, with 16 bases left in between. The CDR3 is 16 residues long. Germline V gene sequence: CDR1 MGHRA, CDR2 YSYEKL. Here the CDR3 DNA reads TGCGCCAGCAGCCAAGATGCAGGGGCTAGTGGTTACGAGCAGTACTTC. Protein: CASSQDAGASGYEQYF.

This chain joins TRBV4-1 and TRBJ2-3, with a tentative D call TRBD1 (5 bases). Trimming shortened V by 0 bases and J by 0 bases, and 16 bases separated the two germline ends. There are 18 residues in the CDR3. Germline values: CDR1 MGHRA, CDR2 YSYEKL. In DNA, the CDR3 is TGCGCCAGCAGCCAAGATCGGCAGGGCGTTACTAGCACAGATACGCAGTATTTT. Encoded protein: CASSQDRQGVTSTDTQYF.

The rearrangement links TRBV7-7 to TRBJ1-1; possibly TRBD1 for D (6 bases). Germline V lookup: CDR1 SSHAT, CDR2 FNYEAQ (reference sequence). The CDR3 covers 12 residues. V gave up 4 bases and J gave up 8 bases, with 11 bases separating them. CDR3 in amino acids: CASSSGTPEAFF. CDR3 sequence (DNA): TGTGCCAGCAGCTCTGGGACACCGGAAGCTTTCTTT.

This clone was picked up one time. J is TRBJ1-2 and V is TRBV6-4; TRBD1 aligns across 7 bases. J lost 7 bases, V lost 2 bases, and 4 bases had no gene match. This CDR3 spans 13 amino acids. Germline CDR1 and CDR2: MRHNA and SNTAGT. The CDR3 nucleotides read TGTGCCAGCAGTGACCCGACAGGGAGTGGCTACACCTTC. Protein product: CASSDPTGSGYTF.